The present TCR beta chain was sequenced within a study of cytomegalovirus exposure and HLA in healthy donors. Findings of the study overall: While the bulk of TCR sequences proved rare, some public TCRs turned up in many donors.

TCRdb's copy holds only in-frame clones and misses some; the assay was immunoSEQ multiplex PCR. The sample contains 120,000 or so clones, roughly 89% of which appear only once. The donors belonged to the roughly 110-subject validation cohort, separate from the 666-subject first cohort. A remark on this clone: Its antigen is as yet unknown.

This CDR3 is 15 amino acids long. The J segment lost 6 bases and the V segment lost 1 base, leaving 5 bases of the junction unmatched. CDR1 and CDR2 (germline): SGDLS, YYNGEE. Specimen: PBMCs. The receptor was derived from a young woman in good health and CMV-seronegative. This chain links TRBV9 with TRBJ2-1; 9 bases line up with TRBD2. The CDR3 DNA reads as TGTGCCAGCAGCGTATCCAGAGCGGGGGGCAATGAGCAGTTCTTC. It is translated as CASSVSRAGGNEQFF. The variable domain in full, with the rest retrieved from reference TRBV9 and TRBJ2-1, is DSGVTQTPKHLITATGQRVTLRCSPRSGDLSVYWYQQSLDQGLQFLIQYYNGEERAKGNILERFSAQQFPDLHSELNLSSLELGDSALYFCASSVSRAGGNEQFFGPGTRLTVL.